The rows below give T cell receptor beta chains drawn from one sample of a study of shared clonotypes between healthy human individuals. The table came from immunoSEQ multiplex PCR; TCRdb's copy has only in-frame clones and leaves some out. The table has 490,000 or so clones, around three quarters seen once. Sequenced: PBMCs. The receptors derive from a woman between 35 and 50 years old in good health. Some clones in this sample may be carry-over from other donors' samples. Each CDR3 is given with its conserved first and last residue. Size is omitted from some rows. Given values are once, few, many or a class for expanded clones.

>NA|TRBV5-4
CASSLGTSETDTQYF
>NA|TRBV13
CASSSSQGRGSTDTQYF
>NA|TRBV5-1
CASRIGRAWDEQFF
>NA|TRBV7-7
CASAPGVNSPLHF
>once|TRBV6-6
CASRPLEGLRNEQFF
>NA|TRBV9
CASSVGAGRSKGQFF
>once|TRBV21-1
CASSKVQGWSYGYTF
>NA|TRBV4-2
CASSQSLAESYEQYF
>NA|TRBV30
CAWSSGLAPPDEQFF
>NA|TRBV27
CASSFHGTPNNQPQHF
>NA|TRBV11-2
CASSSHLNNEQFF
>NA|TRBV5-1
CASSYGTGISDTQYF
>NA|TRBV7-9
CASRGRAAGNTIYF
>NA|TRBV18
CASSPRGPLGETQYF
>NA|TRBV2
CASSDETGETYEQYF
>NA|TRBV13
CASSLATGQQYEQYF
>NA|TRBV9
CASSAPQGAYGYTF
>few|TRBV28
CATLQLAETYEQYF
>NA|TRBV27
CASSLNPTYEQYF
>NA|TRBV5-1
CASSLAPTGTGANVLTF